These T cell receptor beta chains were read from a single sample in a study of memory CD4+ T cells and cytomegalovirus serostatus. Repertoires were generated with immunoSEQ multiplex PCR, while TCRdb's copy carries only in-frame clones and drops some. Of under 35,000 clones in the sample, around 74% were seen once. The source material was memory CD4+ T cells from blood. These receptors came from an adult in good health and CMV-seronegative. Some clones in this sample may be carry-over from other donors' samples. The CDR3 runs from the conserved cysteine through the conserved F or W. The order of the fields is D gene, CDR3 length, J gene, V gene, clone size, CDR3 DNA, CDR3 protein. D genes are given only for firm matches. Clone size, where shown, is once, few, many, or a class for clones that have expanded.

>.|12|TRBJ1-1|TRBV7-2|.
TGTGCCAGCACCCCGGAGTCCCTTGAAGCTTTCTTT
CASTPESLEAFF
>TRBD1|14|TRBJ2-5|TRBV28|.
TGTGCCAGCAGTTTCCCGGACAGGGGAGAGACCCAGTACTTC
CASSFPDRGETQYF
>TRBD2|17|TRBJ2-5|TRBV19|.
TGTGCCAGTAGTATAGCTTCGACTAGCGGGGGTCTTGAGACCCAGTACTTC
CASSIASTSGGLETQYF
>.|15|TRBJ1-1|TRBV2|.
TGTGCCAGCAGCCTAATTACAGGGATGAACACTGAAGCTTTCTTT
CASSLITGMNTEAFF
>.|15|TRBJ1-3|TRBV5-1|once
TGCGCCAGCAGCTTGGATTCTGCCCCTGGAAACACCATATATTTT
CASSLDSAPGNTIYF
>.|15|TRBJ2-5|TRBV5-6|.
TGTGCCACCAAACAACAGGGAGCTCTGCAAGAGACCCAGTACTTC
CATKQQGALQETQYF
>.|14|TRBJ1-3|TRBV5-1|.
TGCGCCAGCAGCCCAGGCAACTCTGGAAACACCATATATTTT
CASSPGNSGNTIYF
>.|17|TRBJ1-5|TRBV28|.
TGTGCCAGCAGTTTAATCGTAAGGGGCCCGAGAGGAATGTCCCAGCATTTT
CASSLIVRGPRGMSQHF
>.|13|TRBJ1-6|TRBV9|once
TGTGCCAGCAGCGTCACAGGTGATTCACCCCTCCACTTT
CASSVTGDSPLHF
>TRBD2|17|TRBJ2-7|TRBV4-1|.
TGCGCCAGCAGCCTGAGGACTAGCGGGGAGAGCTCCTACGAGCAGTACTTC
CASSLRTSGESSYEQYF
>.|15|TRBJ1-5|TRBV19|medium-sized
TGTGCCAGTAGTGTGGATTCGACAGGTTATCAGCCCCAGCATTTT
CASSVDSTGYQPQHF
>.|14|TRBJ1-3|TRBV6-5|.
TGTGCCAGCAGTGGACGGGGGGGCGGAAACACCATATATTTT
CASSGRGGGNTIYF
>.|15|TRBJ1-6|TRBV7-2|.
TGTGCCAGCAGCTTAATCCGGGGCAGTAATTCACCCCTCCACTTT
CASSLIRGSNSPLHF
>TRBD1|14|TRBJ1-2|TRBV7-6|.
TGTGCCAGCAGCGCATACAGGGGCAGAAGTGGCTACACCTTC
CASSAYRGRSGYTF
>TRBD2|18|TRBJ2-3|TRBV7-8|.
TGTGCCAGCAGCTTACGACCCACTAGCGGGGTGAGCACAGATACGCAGTATTTT
CASSLRPTSGVSTDTQYF
>.|14|TRBJ1-6|TRBV7-2|.
TGTGCCAGCACCGCCGAGGGGGGCATTTCACCCCTCCACTTT
CASTAEGGISPLHF
>TRBD1|13|TRBJ1-3|TRBV29-1|once
TGCAGCGTGCGACAGGGTGGAGGAAACACCATATATTTT
CSVRQGGGNTIYF
>.|14|TRBJ1-1|TRBV7-2|.
TGTGCCAGCAGCTTTCACGGCACTTACACTGAAGCTTTCTTT
CASSFHGTYTEAFF
>TRBD1|14|TRBJ2-5|TRBV30|.
TGTGCCTGGAGGGGACAGGGGGGTTCAGAGACCCAGTACTTC
CAWRGQGGSETQYF
>TRBD2|12|TRBJ2-3|TRBV6-5|.
TGTGCCAGCAGAAGCGGGGCGGATACGCAGTATTTT
CASRSGADTQYF
>.|15|TRBJ2-1|TRBV19|.
TGTGCCAGTAGTACCCCTGTCGGGCGCTACAATGAGCAGTTCTTC
CASSTPVGRYNEQFF
>.|11|TRBJ1-1|TRBV20-1|few
TGCAGTGCTAGAGATCACGGTGAAGCTTTCTTT
CSARDHGEAFF
>.|13|TRBJ1-3|TRBV29-1|.
TGCAGCGTTGTGCAGGGGATGAGTGGAACCATATATTTT
CSVVQGMSGTIYF
>.|14|TRBJ2-7|TRBV5-1|.
TGCGCCAGCAGCTTGGCCCAGACGTCCTACGAGCAGTACTTC
CASSLAQTSYEQYF
>.|14|TRBJ2-2|TRBV7-2|.
TGTGCCAGCAGCTTAGTGTTAGGTGGCGGGGAGCTGTTTTTT
CASSLVLGGGELFF
>.|12|TRBJ1-1|TRBV2|.
TGTGCCAGCAGGACTACCGTCACTGAAGCTTTCTTT
CASRTTVTEAFF
>.|12|TRBJ2-7|TRBV6-6|.
TGTGCCAGCGGTAGCCCCACCTACGAGCAGTACTTC
CASGSPTYEQYF
>.|14|TRBJ2-3|TRBV7-9|.
TGTGCCAGCAGCTTTCTGGAAGGGGCAGATACGCAGTATTTT
CASSFLEGADTQYF
>.|13|TRBJ1-1|TRBV7-8|.
TGTGCCAGCAACTGGGACGGGAACACTGAAGCTTTCTTT
CASNWDGNTEAFF
>.|15|TRBJ2-3|TRBV7-9|.
TGTGCCAGCAGCAATTACGGTAGGGGCACAGATACGCAGTATTTT
CASSNYGRGTDTQYF
>.|15|TRBJ1-2|TRBV4-1|few
TGCGCCAGCAGCCAAGATGGAGCAGGGGACGGGGGCTACACCTTC
CASSQDGAGDGGYTF
>.|16|TRBJ1-6|TRBV27|.
TGTGCCAGCAGTTTATCCGGGACATCTGGGAATTCACCCCTCCACTTT
CASSLSGTSGNSPLHF
>.|15|TRBJ1-4|TRBV9|.
TGTGCCAGCAGCCGGGGGAGGGGGTATAATGAAAAACTGTTTTTT
CASSRGRGYNEKLFF
>.|16|TRBJ2-7|TRBV7-2|.
TGCGCCAGCAGCCAAGATGAGACAGCCAGAGTATACGAGCAGTACTTC
CASSQDETARVYEQYF
>.|17|TRBJ2-5|TRBV4-2|.
TGTGCCAGCAGCCAAGATTTGAGAGGAACAGGCCAAGAGACCCAGTACTTC
CASSQDLRGTGQETQYF
>.|12|TRBJ2-7|TRBV29-1|.
TGCAGCGTTGGGGCAGGTGTTTACGAGCAGTACTTC
CSVGAGVYEQYF
>.|13|TRBJ2-7|TRBV7-8|.
TGTGCCAGCAGCCTGCAAATAGCAGGGGAGCAGTACTTC
CASSLQIAGEQYF
>TRBD1|13|TRBJ1-2|TRBV5-6|.
TGTGCCAGCAGCGCTGCAGGGGGCGCAGGCTACACCTTC
CASSAAGGAGYTF